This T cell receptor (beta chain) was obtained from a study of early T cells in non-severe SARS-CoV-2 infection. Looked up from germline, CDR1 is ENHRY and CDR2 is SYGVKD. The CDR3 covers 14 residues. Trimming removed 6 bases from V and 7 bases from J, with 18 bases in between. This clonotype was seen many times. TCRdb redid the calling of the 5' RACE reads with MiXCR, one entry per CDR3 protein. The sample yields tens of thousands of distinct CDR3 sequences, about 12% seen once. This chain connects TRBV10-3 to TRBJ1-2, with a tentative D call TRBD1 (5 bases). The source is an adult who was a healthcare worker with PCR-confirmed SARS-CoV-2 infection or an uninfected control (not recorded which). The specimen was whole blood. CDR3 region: CAISEPGQGGGYTF. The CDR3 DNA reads TGTGCCATCAGCGAACCCGGCCAGGGTGGTGGCTACACCTTC.